This T cell receptor (beta chain) was documented in a study of CD8+CD57+ T cells in acquired aplastic anemia. Unmatched junction bases numbered 7, after V lost 5 bases and J lost 3 bases. Germline V gene sequence: CDR1 LNHNV, CDR2 YYDKDF (reference sequence). The CDR3 extends over 17 amino acids. Genomic DNA, serving as template, underwent TCR beta VDJ and CDR3 profiling. TCRdb called the reads again in MiXCR, with one record for every CDR3 protein. The sample yields 160,000 or so distinct CDR3 sequences, around half seen once. On this clonotype itself: Its antigen is not identified.

Individuals selected for sequencing had exhibited CD8+CD57+ cell expansion on flow cytometry. Regarding the study as a whole: Overlapping CD8+ CDR3 repertoires of patients and controls contained under 35 shared sequences.

V and J are TRBV15 and TRBJ2-3; 14 bases match TRBD2. Input material: sorted CD4+, CD8+, or CD8+CD57+ T cells (not recorded which) from PBMCs. This sequence originates from a human donor with aplastic anemia. The CDR3 reads CATSLTGTSGRTDTQYF. CDR3 DNA sequence: TGTGCCACCAGCCTAACGGGGACTAGCGGGAGAACAGATACGCAGTATTTT.